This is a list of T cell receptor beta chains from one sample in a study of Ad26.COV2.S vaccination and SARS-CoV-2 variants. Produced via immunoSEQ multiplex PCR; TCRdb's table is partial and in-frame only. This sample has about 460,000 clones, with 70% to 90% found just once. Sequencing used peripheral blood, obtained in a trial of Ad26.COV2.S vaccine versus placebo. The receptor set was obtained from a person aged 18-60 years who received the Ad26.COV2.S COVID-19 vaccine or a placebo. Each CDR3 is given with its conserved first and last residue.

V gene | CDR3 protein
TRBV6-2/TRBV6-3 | CASSYILGGHNTEAFF
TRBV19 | CASSAGANTGELFF
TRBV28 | CASTPSAGHSGEKLFF
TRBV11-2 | CASSSRTSTDTQYF
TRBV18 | CASSPQPQGASYGYTF
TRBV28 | CASSGQRTDTQYF
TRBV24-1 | CATSDGQGNGNTIYF
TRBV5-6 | CASSFIRRGPETQYF
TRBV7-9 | CASSFSGGREQYF
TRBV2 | CASSSGGASYEQYF
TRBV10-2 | CASSESTENQPQHF
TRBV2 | CASGNTEAFF
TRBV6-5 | CASSYSRAANYGYTF
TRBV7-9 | CASRPGLLNTEAFF
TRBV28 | CASSVDIYPGEAFF